The clone carrying this TCR beta chain was counted ten times or more. Amplification of TCR beta CDR3 regions was performed using RNA transcripts as template. The HTBI primer set served for first-round RT-PCR of the TCR CDR3. One entry per CDR3 protein, called by TCRdb with MiXCR from the multiplex PCR reads. The data show around 450,000 distinct CDR3 sequences, around 15% seen once. PBMCs came from roughly 10 ml fresh peripheral blood. These data originate in a study of T cells in Graves' hyperthyroidism and ophthalmopathy. V shed 2 bases and J shed 2 bases, with 7 bases lying between them. This CDR3 spans 13 amino acids. Germline CDR1 and CDR2: SGDLS and YYNGEE.

The sequence was obtained from a woman between 18 and 30 years old with Graves' hyperthyroidism. The V call is TRBV9, the J call TRBJ2-5, with D perhaps matching TRBD2 (5 bases). Sequencing was performed on blood. The CDR3 region has the DNA TGTGCCAGCAGCGTGACTACTCAAGAGACCCAGTACTTC. Its protein product is CASSVTTQETQYF.